A single sample is the source of the 10 T cell receptor beta chains below, sequenced in a study of OX40 agonist ivuxolimab in advanced cancers. This table comes from immunoSEQ multiplex PCR, and its TCRdb copy is limited to in-frame clones, with some not included. The data show about 39,000 clones, about 90% seen once. Material: CD4+ or CD8+ T cells sorted from blood, obtained in a trial of the OX40 agonist ivuxolimab. The source of these receptors is an adult with an advanced solid tumor such as melanoma, head and neck, liver or kidney cancer.

V gene TRBV2 combines with J gene TRBJ1-1, with TRBD1 as a possible D gene (6 bases). V lost 6 bases and J lost 3, with 14 bases in between. The CDR3 length is 14 residues. Germline values: CDR1 SNHLY, CDR2 FYNNEI. The CDR3 region has the DNA TGTGCCAGCAGGGGGGCGGGGACCGACACTGAAGCTTTCTTT. Its translation: CASRGAGTDTEAFF.

The chain joins TRBV7-9 to TRBJ2-3; possible D gene TRBD2, 5 bases. Germline V gene lookup returns CDR1 SEHNR and CDR2 FQNEAQ (reference sequence). The CDR3 runs to 16 residues. Between the trimmed V and J ends, which lost 0 bases and 0 bases, there was a span of 10 bases. The CDR3 coding sequence is TGTGCCAGCAGCTTAGCGCTAGCTGTTAGCACAGATACGCAGTATTTT. Translated, it gives CASSLALAVSTDTQYF. The complete variable domain, with remaining parts taken from reference TRBV7-9 and TRBJ2-3, reads DTGVSQNPRHKITKRGQNVTFRCDPISEHNRLYWYRQTLGQGPEFLTYFQNEAQLEKSRLLSDRFSAERPKGSFSTLEIQRTEQGDSAMYLCASSLALAVSTDTQYFGPGTRLTVL.

CDR3 sequence (DNA): TGCGCCAGCAGCTTGGCGGGGTATCAGCCCCAGCATTTT. Its protein is CASSLAGYQPQHF. This rearrangement joins TRBV5-1 to TRBJ1-5; the D is unclear. V gave up 0 bases and J gave up 5 bases, with 6 bases separating them. Germline assignment: CDR1 SGHRS and CDR2 YFSETQ. There are 13 residues in the CDR3.

This rearrangement joins TRBV28 to TRBJ1-3; D might be TRBD1 (5 bases). The V gene's germline CDR1 is MDHEN and CDR2 SYDVKM. Trimming pared 2 bases from V and 4 bases from J, leaving 12 bases between. This CDR3 comprises 15 residues. The CDR3 DNA sequence: TGTGCCAGCAGTTTAGTCACAGGTACAGGAAACACCATATATTTT. This codes for CASSLVTGTGNTIYF.

J is TRBJ2-1 and V is TRBV1; the listed D gene, TRBD1, was not tested against the DNA. TRBV1 is noted as a pseudogene. The CDR3 length is 17 residues. CDR3 protein: CTSSQTGPGQGYNEQFF. DNA for the CDR3: TGCACCAGCAGCCAGACGGGACCGGGACAGGGGTACAATGAGCAGTTCTTC.

This sequence joins TRBV6-1 and TRBJ2-7; 9 bases match TRBD1. The CDR3 contains 15 residues. The V segment lost 7 bases and the J segment 2 bases; nucleotides outside the gene matches: 9. CDR1 MNHNS and CDR2 SASEGT come from the germline V gene. CDR3 sequence reads: CASTPLGTGTYEQYF. Here the CDR3 DNA reads TGTGCCAGCACCCCCTTGGGGACAGGGACCTACGAGCAGTACTTC.

The chain couples TRBV27 to TRBJ2-7, with TRBD2 matching over 7 bases. V dropped 8 bases and J dropped 4; count of bases not matched to a gene: 11. The CDR3 is 14 residues long. CDR1 MNHEY and CDR2 SMNVEV come from the germline V gene (reference sequence). The CDR3 bases are TGTGCCAGCTCCAGGAGAGGCGGGAGTTACGAGCAGTACTTC. It specifies CASSRRGGSYEQYF.

V gene TRBV11-2 combines with J gene TRBJ2-7; no reliable D call. The CDR3 has 12 residues. V was clipped by 6 bases and J by 1 base, with 7 bases between them. Germline V CDR1 and CDR2: SGHAT, FQNNGV. Here the CDR3 reads CASSSLSYEQYF. The CDR3 DNA sequence: TGTGCCAGCAGTTCCTTATCCTACGAGCAGTACTTC.

This clone was seen a single time. The chain couples TRBV7-2 to TRBJ2-3, with TRBD2 matching 8 bases. The CDR3 consists of 15 residues. The junction had 2 bases not matched to a gene; V was cut back by 1 base and J by 2 bases. Germline CDR1 reads SGHTA; CDR2 reads FQGNSA. The CDR3 here is CASSLGGRHTDTQYF. The CDR3 nucleotides read TGTGCCAGCAGCTTAGGCGGGAGGCACACAGATACGCAGTATTTT.

J is TRBJ2-1 and V is TRBV6-5, with 7 bases that match TRBD1. The ends lost 6 bases at V and 7 bases at J; junction bases unmatched: 9. Germline CDR1 is MNHEY and CDR2 is SVGAGI. The CDR3 contains 14 residues. CDR3 protein: CASSPGTVTNEQFF. Written as DNA, the CDR3 is TGTGCCAGCAGCCCCGGGACAGTCACAAATGAGCAGTTCTTC.